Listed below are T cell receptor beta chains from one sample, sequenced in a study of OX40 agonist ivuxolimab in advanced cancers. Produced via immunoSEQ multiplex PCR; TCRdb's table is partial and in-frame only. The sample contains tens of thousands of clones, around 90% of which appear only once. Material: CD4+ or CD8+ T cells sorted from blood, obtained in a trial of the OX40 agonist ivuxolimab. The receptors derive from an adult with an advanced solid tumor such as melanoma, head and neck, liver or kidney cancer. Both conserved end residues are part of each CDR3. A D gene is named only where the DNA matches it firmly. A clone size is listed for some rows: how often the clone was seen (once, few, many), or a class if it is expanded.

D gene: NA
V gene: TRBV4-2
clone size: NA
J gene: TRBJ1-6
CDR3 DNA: TGTGCCAGCAGTGAACCTACAGGTCTTGATTCACCCCTCCACTTT
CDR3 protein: CASSEPTGLDSPLHF

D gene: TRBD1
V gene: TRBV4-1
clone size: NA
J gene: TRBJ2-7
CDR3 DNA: TGCGCCAGCAGCCTCCGACAGGGAAAAAGCTACGAGCAGTACTTC
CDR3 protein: CASSLRQGKSYEQYF

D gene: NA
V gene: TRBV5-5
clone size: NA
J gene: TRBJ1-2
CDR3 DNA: TGTGCCAGCAGCTTCAGGGACTATGGCTACACCTTC
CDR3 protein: CASSFRDYGYTF

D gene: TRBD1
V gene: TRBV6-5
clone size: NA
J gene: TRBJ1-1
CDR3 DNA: TGTGCCAGCAGTTACCTTAACAGGGGTAAAGGGACTGAAGCTTTCTTT
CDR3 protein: CASSYLNRGKGTEAFF

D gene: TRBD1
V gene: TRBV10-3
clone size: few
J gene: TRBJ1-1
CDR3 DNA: TGTGCCATCAGTGGACAGGGGGCACGGGCTGAAGCTTTCTTT
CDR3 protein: CAISGQGARAEAFF

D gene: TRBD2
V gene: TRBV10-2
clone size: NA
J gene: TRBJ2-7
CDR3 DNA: TGCGCCAGCAGTGAGGGCGGGGGGGTCTACGAGCAGTACTTC
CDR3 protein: CASSEGGGVYEQYF

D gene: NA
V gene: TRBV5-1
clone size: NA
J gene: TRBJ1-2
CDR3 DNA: TGCGCCAGCAGCCCCTATTTGGGCTATGGCTACACCTTC
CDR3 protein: CASSPYLGYGYTF

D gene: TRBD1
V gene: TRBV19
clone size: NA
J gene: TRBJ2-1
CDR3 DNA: TGTGCCAGTAGTCCCGACAGGGTCGGTAAGATCAATGAGCAGTTCTTC
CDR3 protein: CASSPDRVGKINEQFF

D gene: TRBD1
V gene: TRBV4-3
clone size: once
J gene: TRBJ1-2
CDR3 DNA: TGCGCCAGCAGCCCCGGGACAGCAGCTAACTATGGCTACACCTTC
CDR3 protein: CASSPGTAANYGYTF

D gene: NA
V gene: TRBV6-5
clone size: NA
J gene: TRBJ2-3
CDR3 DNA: TGTGCCAGCAGGTCCCGGGCCCCCGAAGATACGCAGTATTTT
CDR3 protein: CASRSRAPEDTQYF

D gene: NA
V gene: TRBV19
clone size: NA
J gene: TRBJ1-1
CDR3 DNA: TGTGCCAGTACCCAAAGCCGGGGCCCGAACACTGAAGCTTTCTTT
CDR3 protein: CASTQSRGPNTEAFF

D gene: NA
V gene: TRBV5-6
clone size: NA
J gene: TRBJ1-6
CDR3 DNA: TGTGCCAGCAGCGACGGTAGGCAGGGCCATTCACCCCTCCACTTT
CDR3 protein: CASSDGRQGHSPLHF

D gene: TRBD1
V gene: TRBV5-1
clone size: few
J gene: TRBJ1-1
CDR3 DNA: TGCGCCAGCAGCTCGGGACAGGGAGGGACTGAAGCTTTCTTT
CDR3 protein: CASSSGQGGTEAFF

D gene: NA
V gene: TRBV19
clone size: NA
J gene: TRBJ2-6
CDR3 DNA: TGTGCCAGTAGTCCGTGGGGGAGTTCTGGGGCCAACGTCCTGACTTTC
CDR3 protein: CASSPWGSSGANVLTF

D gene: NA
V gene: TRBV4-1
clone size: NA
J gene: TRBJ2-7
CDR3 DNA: TGCGCCAGCAGCTTGCTTGGGGGCCCCTACGAGCAGTACTTC
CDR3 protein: CASSLLGGPYEQYF

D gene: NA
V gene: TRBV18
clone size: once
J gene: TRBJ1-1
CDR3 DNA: TGTGCCAGCTCACCACCTGAGAGGACTGAAGCTTTCTTT
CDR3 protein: CASSPPERTEAFF

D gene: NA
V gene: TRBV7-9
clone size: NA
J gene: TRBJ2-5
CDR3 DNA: TGTGCCAGCAGTGCGGCGCCTACCCAGTACTTC
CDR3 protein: CASSAAPTQYF

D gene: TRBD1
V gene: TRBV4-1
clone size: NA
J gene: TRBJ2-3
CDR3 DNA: TGCGCCAGCAGCCAATCGGCCGTCGGACAGGGGATCACAGATACGCAGTATTTT
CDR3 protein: CASSQSAVGQGITDTQYF

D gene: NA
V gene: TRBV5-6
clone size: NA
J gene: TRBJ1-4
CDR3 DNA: TGTGCCAGCAGCCAATTAGGTGTCGCAACTAATGAAAAACTGTTTTTT
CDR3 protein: CASSQLGVATNEKLFF